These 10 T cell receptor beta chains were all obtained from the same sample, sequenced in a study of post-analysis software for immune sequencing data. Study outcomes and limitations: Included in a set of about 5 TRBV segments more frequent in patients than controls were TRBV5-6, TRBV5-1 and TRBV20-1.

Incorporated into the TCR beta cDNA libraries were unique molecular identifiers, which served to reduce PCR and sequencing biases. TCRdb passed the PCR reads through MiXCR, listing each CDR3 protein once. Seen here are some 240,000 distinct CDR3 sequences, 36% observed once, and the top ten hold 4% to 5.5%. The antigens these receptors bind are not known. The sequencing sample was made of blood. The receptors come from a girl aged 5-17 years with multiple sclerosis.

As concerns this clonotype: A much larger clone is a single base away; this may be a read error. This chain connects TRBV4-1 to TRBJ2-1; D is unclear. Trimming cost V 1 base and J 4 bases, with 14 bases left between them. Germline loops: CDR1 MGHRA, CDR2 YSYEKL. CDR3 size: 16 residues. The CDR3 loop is CASSQVETVLYNEQFF. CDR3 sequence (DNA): TGCGCCAGCAGCCAAGTAGAAACGGTCCTTTACAATGAGCAGTTCTTC.

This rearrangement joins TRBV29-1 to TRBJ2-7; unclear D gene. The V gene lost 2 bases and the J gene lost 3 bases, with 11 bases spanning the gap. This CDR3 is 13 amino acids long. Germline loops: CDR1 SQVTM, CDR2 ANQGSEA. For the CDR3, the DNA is TGCAGCGTTGAAAGCCGTCTGGGCTACGAGCAGTACTTC. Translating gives CSVESRLGYEQYF.

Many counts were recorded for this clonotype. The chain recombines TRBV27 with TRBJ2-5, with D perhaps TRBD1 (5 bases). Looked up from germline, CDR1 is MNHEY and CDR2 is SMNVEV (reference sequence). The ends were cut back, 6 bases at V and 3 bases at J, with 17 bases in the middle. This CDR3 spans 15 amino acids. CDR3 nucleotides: TGTGCCAGCAGCTTAGAAGGCGACAGAAAAGAGACCCAGTACTTC. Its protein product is CASSLEGDRKETQYF.

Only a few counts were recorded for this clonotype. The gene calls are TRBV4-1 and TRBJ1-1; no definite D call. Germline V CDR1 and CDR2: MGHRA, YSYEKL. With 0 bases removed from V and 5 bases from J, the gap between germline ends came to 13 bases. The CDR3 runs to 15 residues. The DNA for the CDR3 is TGCGCCAGCAGCCAAGAAGATAGGGTGGGAACTGAAGCTTTCTTT. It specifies CASSQEDRVGTEAFF.

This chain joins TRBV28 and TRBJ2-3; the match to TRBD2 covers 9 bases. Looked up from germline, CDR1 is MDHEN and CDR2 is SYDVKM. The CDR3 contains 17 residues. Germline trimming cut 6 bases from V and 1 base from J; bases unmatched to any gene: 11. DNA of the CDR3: TGTGCCAGCAGCCTCCTAGCGGGAAAGGGCGGCACAGATACGCAGTATTTT. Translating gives CASSLLAGKGGTDTQYF.

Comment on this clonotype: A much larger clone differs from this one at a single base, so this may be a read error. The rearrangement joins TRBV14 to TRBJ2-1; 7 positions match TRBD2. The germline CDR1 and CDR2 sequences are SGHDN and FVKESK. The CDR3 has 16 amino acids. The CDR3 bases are TGTGCCAGCAGCCAAGTTATAGCGGGCAACTACAATGAGCGGTTCTTC. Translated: CASSQVIAGNYNERFF.

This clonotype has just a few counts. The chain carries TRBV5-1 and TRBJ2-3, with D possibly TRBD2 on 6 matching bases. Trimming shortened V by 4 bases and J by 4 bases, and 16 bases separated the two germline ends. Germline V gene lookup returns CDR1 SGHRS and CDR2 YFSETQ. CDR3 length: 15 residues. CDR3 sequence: CASSLSGPGADTQYF. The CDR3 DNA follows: TGCGCCAGCAGCCTTAGCGGTCCTGGCGCAGATACGCAGTATTTT.

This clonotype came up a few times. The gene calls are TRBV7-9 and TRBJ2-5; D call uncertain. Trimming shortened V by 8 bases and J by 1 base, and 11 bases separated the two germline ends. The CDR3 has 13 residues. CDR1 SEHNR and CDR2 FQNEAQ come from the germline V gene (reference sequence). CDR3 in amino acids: CASSLWGQETQYF. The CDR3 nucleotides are TGTGCCAGCTCCTTATGGGGCCAAGAGACCCAGTACTTC. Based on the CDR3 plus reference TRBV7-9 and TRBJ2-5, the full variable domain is DTGVSQNPRHKITKRGQNVTFRCDPISEHNRLYWYRQTLGQGPEFLTYFQNEAQLEKSRLLSDRFSAERPKGSFSTLEIQRTEQGDSAMYLCASSLWGQETQYFGPGTRLLVL.

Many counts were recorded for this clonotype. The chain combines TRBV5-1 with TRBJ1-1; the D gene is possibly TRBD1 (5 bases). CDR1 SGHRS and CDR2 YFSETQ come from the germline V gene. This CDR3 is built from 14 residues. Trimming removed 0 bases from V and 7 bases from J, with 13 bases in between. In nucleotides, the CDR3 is TGCGCCAGCAGCTTGGGCCAATGGGGGGGTGAAGCTTTCTTT. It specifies CASSLGQWGGEAFF.

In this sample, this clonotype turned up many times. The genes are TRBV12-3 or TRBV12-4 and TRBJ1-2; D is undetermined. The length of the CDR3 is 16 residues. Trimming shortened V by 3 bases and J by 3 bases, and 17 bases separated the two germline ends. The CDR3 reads CASSFFPTAEDYGYTF. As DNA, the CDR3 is TGTGCCAGCAGTTTTTTCCCCACGGCAGAGGACTATGGCTACACCTTC.